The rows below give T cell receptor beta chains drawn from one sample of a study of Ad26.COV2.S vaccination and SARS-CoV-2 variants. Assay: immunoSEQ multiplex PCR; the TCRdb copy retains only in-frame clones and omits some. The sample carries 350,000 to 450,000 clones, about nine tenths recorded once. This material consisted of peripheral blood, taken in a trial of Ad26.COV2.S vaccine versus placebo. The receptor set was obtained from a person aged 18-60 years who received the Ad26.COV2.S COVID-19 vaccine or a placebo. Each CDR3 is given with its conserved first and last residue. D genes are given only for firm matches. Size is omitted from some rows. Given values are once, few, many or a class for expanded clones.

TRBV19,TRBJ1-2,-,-,CASSIASSNYGYTF,TGTGCCAGTAGTATAGCGTCCTCTAACTATGGCTACACCTTC
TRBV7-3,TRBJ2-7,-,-,CASSGAPKSYEQYF,TGTGCCAGCAGCGGTGCGCCAAAATCCTACGAGCAGTACTTC
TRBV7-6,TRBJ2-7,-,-,CASSLGGTPYEQYF,TGTGCCAGCAGCTTAGGAGGGACACCCTACGAGCAGTACTTC
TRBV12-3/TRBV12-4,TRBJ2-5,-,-,CASSGGPGETQYF,TGTGCCAGCAGCGGGGGCCCGGGGGAGACCCAGTACTTC
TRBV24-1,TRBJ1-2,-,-,CATRLDKRYYGYTF,TGTGCCACCAGACTAGATAAGCGATACTATGGCTACACCTTC
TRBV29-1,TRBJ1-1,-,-,CSVVPGVSSQAFF,TGCAGCGTTGTGCCGGGGGTATCATCTCAAGCTTTCTTT
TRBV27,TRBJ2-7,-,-,CASSLGTDLYEQYF,TGTGCCAGCAGTTTGGGGACTGATCTCTACGAGCAGTACTTC
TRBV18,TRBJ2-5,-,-,CASSPFSGSETQYF,TGTGCCAGCTCACCATTCAGCGGATCTGAGACCCAGTACTTC
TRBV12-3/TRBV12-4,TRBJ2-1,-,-,CASSYRDEQFF,TGTGCCAGCAGTTACAGGGATGAGCAGTTCTTC
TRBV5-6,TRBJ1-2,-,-,CASSLGPNYGYTF,TGTGCCAGCAGCTTGGGACCTAACTATGGCTACACCTTC
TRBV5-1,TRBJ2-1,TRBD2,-,CASSRLAGPNEQFF,TGCGCCAGCAGTAGACTAGCGGGCCCCAATGAGCAGTTCTTC
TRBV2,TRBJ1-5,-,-,CASCQSGALRQPQHF,TGTGCCAGCTGCCAATCGGGGGCCCTGCGGCAGCCCCAGCATTTT
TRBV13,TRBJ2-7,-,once,CASSYSGGDHEQYF,TGTGCCAGCAGCTACTCCGGGGGCGACCACGAGCAGTACTTC
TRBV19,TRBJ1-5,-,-,CASSTIRNQPQHF,TGTGCCAGTAGTACAATCCGGAATCAGCCCCAGCATTTT
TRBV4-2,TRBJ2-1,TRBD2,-,CASSPTSGGFGDEQFF,TGTGCCAGCAGCCCAACTAGCGGGGGGTTTGGTGATGAGCAGTTCTTC
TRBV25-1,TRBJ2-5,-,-,CASSEGGGRETQYF,TGTGCCAGCAGTGAAGGTGGGGGGCGAGAGACCCAGTACTTC
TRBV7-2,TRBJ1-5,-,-,CASSLGNSNQPQHF,TGTGCCAGCAGCTTGGGGAATAGCAATCAGCCCCAGCATTTT
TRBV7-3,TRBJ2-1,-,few,CASSLALSSYNEQFF,TGTGCCAGCAGCTTAGCACTTAGCTCCTACAATGAGCAGTTCTTC
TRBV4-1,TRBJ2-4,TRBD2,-,CASSQGRGGQPAKNIQYF,TGCGCCAGCAGCCAGGGGCGGGGGGGCCAACCAGCCAAAAACATTCAGTACTTC
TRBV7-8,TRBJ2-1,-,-,CANGGTERYNEQFF,TGTGCTAATGGGGGGACCGAACGCTACAATGAGCAGTTCTTC
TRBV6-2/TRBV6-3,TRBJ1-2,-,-,CASSSQGMDGYTF,TGTGCCAGCAGCTCCCAGGGGATGGATGGCTACACCTTC
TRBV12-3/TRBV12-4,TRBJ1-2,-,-,CASSLGSWYGYTF,TGTGCCAGCAGTTTGGGGTCCTGGTATGGCTACACCTTC
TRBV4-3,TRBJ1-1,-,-,CASSQGPSLRNTEAFF,TGCGCCAGCAGCCAGGGACCTTCCCTTCGGAACACTGAAGCTTTCTTT
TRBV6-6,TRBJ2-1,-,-,CASSYFSGYNEQFF,TGTGCCAGCAGTTACTTCTCGGGTTACAATGAGCAGTTCTTC
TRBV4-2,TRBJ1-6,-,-,CASSQDIDSHNSPLHF,TGTGCCAGCAGCCAAGATATCGACAGCCATAATTCACCCCTCCACTTT
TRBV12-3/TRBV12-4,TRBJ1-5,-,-,CASSPHNQPQHF,TGTGCCAGCAGTCCCCATAATCAGCCCCAGCATTTT
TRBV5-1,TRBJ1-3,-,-,CASSLGPLGSGNTIYF,TGCGCCAGCAGCTTGGGGCCGTTGGGGTCTGGAAACACCATATATTTT
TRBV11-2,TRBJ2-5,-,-,CASSLGGRVRETQYF,TGTGCCAGCAGCTTAGGGGGAAGGGTCCGTGAGACCCAGTACTTC
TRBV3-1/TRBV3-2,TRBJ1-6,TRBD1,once,CASSQLSGTGFNSPLHF,TGTGCCAGCAGCCAGCTTTCCGGGACAGGGTTTAATTCACCCCTCCACTTT
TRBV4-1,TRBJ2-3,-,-,CASSQDTSPDTQYF,TGCGCCAGCAGCCAAGATACGAGCCCAGATACGCAGTATTTT
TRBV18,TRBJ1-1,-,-,CASSLNTLKVGTEAFF,TGTGCCAGCTCCCTAAATACGCTAAAAGTGGGGACTGAAGCTTTCTTT
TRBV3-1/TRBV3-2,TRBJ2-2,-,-,CASSQFRATGELFF,TGTGCCAGCAGCCAATTCCGGGCGACCGGGGAGCTGTTTTTT
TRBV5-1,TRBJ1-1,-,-,CASRLGNTEAFF,TGCGCCAGCAGATTGGGGAACACTGAAGCTTTCTTT
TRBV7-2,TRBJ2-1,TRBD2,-,CASSTRGVSSYNEQFF,TGTGCCAGCAGCACGCGGGGGGTCAGCTCCTACAATGAGCAGTTCTTC
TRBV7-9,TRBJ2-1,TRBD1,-,CASSLGQGVYNEQFF,TGTGCCAGCAGCTTAGGGCAGGGGGTATACAATGAGCAGTTCTTC
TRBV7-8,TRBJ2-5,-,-,CASSSSQNSGETQYF,TGTGCCAGCAGCTCCTCCCAGAATTCGGGGGAGACCCAGTACTTC
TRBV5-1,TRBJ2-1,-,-,CASSLGAASSYNEQFF,TGCGCCAGCAGCTTGGGGGCGGCGAGCTCCTACAATGAGCAGTTCTTC
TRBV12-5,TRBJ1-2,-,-,CASGLERMMRGGYTF,TGTGCTAGTGGTTTGGAGCGAATGATGAGGGGCGGCTACACCTTC
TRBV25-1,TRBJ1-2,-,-,CASSEYHMDSLLGYTF,TGTGCCAGCAGTGAATACCACATGGACAGTCTTCTCGGCTACACCTTC
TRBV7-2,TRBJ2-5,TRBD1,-,CASSPGTGLIQETQYF,TGTGCCAGCAGCCCAGGGACAGGTTTGATCCAAGAGACCCAGTACTTC
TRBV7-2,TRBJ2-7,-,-,CASRPSLGGTYEQYF,TGTGCCAGCAGACCCAGCCTGGGCGGTACCTACGAGCAGTACTTC
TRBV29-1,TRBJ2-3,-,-,CSVESYSTDTQYF,TGCAGCGTGGAAAGTTATTCCACAGATACGCAGTATTTT
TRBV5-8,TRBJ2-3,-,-,CASSLVRVRDTDTQYF,TGTGCCAGCAGCTTGGTGCGGGTGCGGGACACAGATACGCAGTATTTT
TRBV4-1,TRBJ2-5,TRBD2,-,CASSQRTSGGKTQYF,TGCGCCAGCAGCCAACGGACTAGCGGGGGTAAGACCCAGTACTTC
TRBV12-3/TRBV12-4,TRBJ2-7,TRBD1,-,CASKQGAEQYF,TGTGCCAGCAAACAGGGGGCTGAGCAGTACTTC
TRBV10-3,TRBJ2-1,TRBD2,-,CAISYGGGDYNEQFF,TGTGCCATCAGTTATGGGGGAGGGGACTACAATGAGCAGTTCTTC
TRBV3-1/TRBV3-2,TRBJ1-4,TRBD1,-,CASSFRTGFNEKLFF,TGTGCCAGCAGCTTCCGGACAGGCTTTAATGAAAAACTGTTTTTT
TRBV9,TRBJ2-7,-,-,CASSVDGGLAEQYF,TGTGCCAGCAGCGTAGACGGGGGACTGGCCGAGCAGTACTTC
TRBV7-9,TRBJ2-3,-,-,CASSLGAGNTDTQYF,TGTGCCAGCAGCTTAGGCGCGGGGAACACAGATACGCAGTATTTT
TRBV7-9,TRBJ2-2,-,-,CASSPPLAGELFF,TGTGCCAGCAGCCCCCCGTTGGCCGGGGAGCTGTTTTTT